What follows are 3 T cell receptor beta chains derived from one specimen sequenced in a study of blood T cells in healthy people across ages (dated by TCRdb to between 2014 and 2017). The protocol used for the library was 5' RACE. These reads were obtained on an Illumina HiSeq 2500. The second PCR ran for about 6 to 12 cycles and used a J-beta primer mix along with a sample-barcoded 5' primer. TCRdb handled the public reads itself, with Q25 trimming in fastp and clone calling in MiXCR, and kept productive beta chains. CDR3 protein duplicates are merged, each entry listing the most common genes and DNA. The sample profile shows some 750,000 distinct CDR3 sequences; about 20% of them were found once. The ten largest clones add up to less than 25% of the sample. Sequencing was done on a sample of blood. The source is an older man in good health.

This clonotype was observed a few times. The junction does not match germline at one end; this may be a read error. The chain employs TRBV5-1 and TRBJ2-6; no reliable D call. This CDR3 has 16 residues. CDR1 is SGHRS and CDR2 is YFSETQ in the germline V gene. CDR3 bases: TGCGCCTGCAGCTCAAGGACGGTCTCTGGGGCCAACGTCCTGACTTTC. Residues: CACSSRTVSGANVLTF.

V usage is TRBV5-1 and J usage is TRBJ2-2; D is unclear. Germline lookup yields CDR1 SGHRS and CDR2 YFSETQ. This CDR3 region has 13 residues. The V end was cut by 7 bases, the J end by 6 bases, with 13 bases between. CDR3 loop: CASELGFSGELFF. The CDR3 DNA follows: TGCGCCAGCGAATTAGGGTTTTCCGGGGAGCTGTTTTTT.

The CDR3 loop is CASSLNSGYRGPHEQYF. The CDR3 region has the DNA TGTGCCAGCAGTTTAAACAGCGGATACAGGGGTCCTCACGAGCAGTACTTC. This chain connects TRBV28 to TRBJ2-5; 7 bases match TRBD1. Judging by the DNA end, TRBJ2-7 fits better; the J call may be wrong. Per the germline V gene, CDR1 is MDHEN and CDR2 is SYDVKM. This CDR3 region has 17 residues.